This T cell receptor beta chain was obtained from a study of blood T cell repertoires in COVID-19. Produced via immunoSEQ multiplex PCR; TCRdb's table is partial and in-frame only. The data show about 200,000 clones, with approximately 90% seen just once and roughly a sixth held by the top ten. Germline assignment: CDR1 SGHDN and CDR2 FVKESK. V was pared by 0 bases and J by 2 bases, with 14 bases between. The CDR3 is made up of 17 amino acids. Seattle enrolled patients during active infection and tracked them longitudinally. The clonotype was recovered from a man between 45 and 60 years old with COVID-19, enrolled during active disease. The sample was peripheral blood. The chain employs TRBV14 and TRBJ2-1, with TRBD2 as a possible D gene (7 bases). For the CDR3, the DNA is TGTGCCAGCAGCCAAGATTGGGGGGGCCTCCCCTACAATGAGCAGTTCTTC. Translated: CASSQDWGGLPYNEQFF.